This T cell receptor beta chain was found in a study of low-dose radiotherapy and immunotherapy resistance in tumors. cDNA synthesis used a TRAV/TRBV-specific primer set for both chains. TCRs were amplified for 15 to 20 PCR cycles with a constant-region primer and V-primer adapter. TCRdb recomputed calls from the reads with MiXCR, one row per CDR3 protein. The sample holds around 36,000 distinct CDR3 sequences, 25% to 40% seen once. Time point defined: before trial treatment. The CDR3 covers 16 residues. From germline, CDR1 is DFQATT and CDR2 SNEGSKA (reference sequence). This clonotype was seen repeatedly, ten times or more. At one boundary the junction diverges from the germline segment, which might be a read error.

V and J are TRBV20-1 and TRBJ2-3, with 8 bases lining up with TRBD1. The sample consisted of PBMCs, taken before treatment. The clonotype comes from a male donor with gallbladder cancer. The CDR3 spells CSARVAGGGSTDTQYF. As DNA, the CDR3 is TGCAGTGCTAGAGTGGCAGGGGGCGGTAGCACAGACACGCAGTATTTT.